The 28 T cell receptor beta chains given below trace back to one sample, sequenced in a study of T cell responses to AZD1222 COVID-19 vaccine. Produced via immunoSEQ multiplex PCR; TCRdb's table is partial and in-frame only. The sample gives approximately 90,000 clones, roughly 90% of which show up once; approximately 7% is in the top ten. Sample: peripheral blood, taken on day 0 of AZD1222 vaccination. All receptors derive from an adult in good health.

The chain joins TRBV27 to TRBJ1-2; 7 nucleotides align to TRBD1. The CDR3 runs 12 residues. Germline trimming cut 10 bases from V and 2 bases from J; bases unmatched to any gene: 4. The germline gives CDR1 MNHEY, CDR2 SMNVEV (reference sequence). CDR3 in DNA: TGTGCCACCACGGGACAGAACTATGGCTACACCTTC. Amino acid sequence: CATTGQNYGYTF.

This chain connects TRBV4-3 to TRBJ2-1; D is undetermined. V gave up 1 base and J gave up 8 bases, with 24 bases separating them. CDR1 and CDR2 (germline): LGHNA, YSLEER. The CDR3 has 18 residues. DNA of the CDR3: TGCGCCAGCAGCCAAGGTCCCCCAACGGGCCCTAGGCAGGATGAGCAGTTCTTC. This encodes CASSQGPPTGPRQDEQFF.

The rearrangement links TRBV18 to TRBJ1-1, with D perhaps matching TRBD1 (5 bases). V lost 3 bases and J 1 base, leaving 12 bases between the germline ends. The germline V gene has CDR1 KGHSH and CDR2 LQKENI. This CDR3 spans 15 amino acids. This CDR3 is CASSPGHSENTEAFF. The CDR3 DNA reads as TGTGCCAGCTCACCTGGACACTCCGAGAACACTGAAGCTTTCTTT.

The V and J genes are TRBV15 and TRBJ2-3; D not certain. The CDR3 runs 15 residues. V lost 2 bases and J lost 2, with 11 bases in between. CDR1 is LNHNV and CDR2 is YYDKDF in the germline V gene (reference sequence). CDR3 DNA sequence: TGTGCCACCAGCAGACCCTCGACAAACACAGATACGCAGTATTTT. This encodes CATSRPSTNTDTQYF.

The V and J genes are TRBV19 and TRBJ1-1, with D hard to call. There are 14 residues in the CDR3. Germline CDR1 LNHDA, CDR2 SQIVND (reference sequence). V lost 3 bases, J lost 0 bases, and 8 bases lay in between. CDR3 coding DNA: TGTGCCAGTAGTATCGGGTTTATGAACACTGAAGCTTTCTTT. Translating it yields CASSIGFMNTEAFF.

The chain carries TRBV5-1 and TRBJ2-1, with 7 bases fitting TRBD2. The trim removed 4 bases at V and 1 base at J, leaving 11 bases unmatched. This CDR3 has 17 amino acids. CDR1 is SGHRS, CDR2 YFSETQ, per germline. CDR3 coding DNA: TGCGCCAGCAGCCCAGGGCAAGGACTAGTTTCCTACAATGAGCAGTTCTTC. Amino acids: CASSPGQGLVSYNEQFF.

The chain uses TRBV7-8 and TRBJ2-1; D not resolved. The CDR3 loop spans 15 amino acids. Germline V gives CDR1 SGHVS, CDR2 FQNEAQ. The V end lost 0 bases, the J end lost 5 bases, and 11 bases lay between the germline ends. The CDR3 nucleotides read TGTGCCAGCAGCTTAGCGCTTAGGGAACACAATGAGCAGTTCTTC. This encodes CASSLALREHNEQFF.

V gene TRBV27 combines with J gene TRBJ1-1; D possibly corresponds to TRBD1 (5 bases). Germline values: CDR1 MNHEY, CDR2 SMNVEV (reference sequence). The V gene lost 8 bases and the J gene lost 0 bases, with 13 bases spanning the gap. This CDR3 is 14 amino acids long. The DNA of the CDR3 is TGTGCCAGCGCCATGGGGGAACTGAACACTGAAGCTTTCTTT. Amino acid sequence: CASAMGELNTEAFF.

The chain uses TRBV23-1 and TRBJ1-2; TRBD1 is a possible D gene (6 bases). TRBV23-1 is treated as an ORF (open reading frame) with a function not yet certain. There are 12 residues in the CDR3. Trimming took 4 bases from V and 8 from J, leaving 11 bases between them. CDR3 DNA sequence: TGCGCCAGCAGTCGCGGGGGCGGGGGCTACACCTTC. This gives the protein CASSRGGGGYTF.

CDR3 nucleotides: TGCAGCGTTGACGGGAACTCCTACGAGCAGTACTTC. Its protein product is CSVDGNSYEQYF. The gene calls are TRBV29-1 and TRBJ2-7; perhaps TRBD2 as D (5 bases). The V end was cut by 3 bases, the J end by 0 bases, with 6 bases between. CDR1 is SQVTM and CDR2 is ANQGSEA in the germline V gene. The CDR3 covers 12 residues.

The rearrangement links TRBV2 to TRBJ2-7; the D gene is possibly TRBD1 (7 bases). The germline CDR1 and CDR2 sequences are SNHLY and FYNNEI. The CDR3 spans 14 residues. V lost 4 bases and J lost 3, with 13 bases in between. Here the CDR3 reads CASSGRGTVYEQYF. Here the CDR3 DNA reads TGTGCCAGCAGTGGCCGCGGGACAGTCTACGAGCAGTACTTC.

CDR3 sequence: CASSLWQSVNIQYF. DNA of the CDR3: TGTGCCAGCAGCTTATGGCAATCGGTCAACATTCAGTACTTC. The chain combines TRBV7-2 with TRBJ2-4; no clear D. The CDR3 is 14 amino acids. The V end lost 2 bases, the J end lost 7 bases, and 12 bases lay between the germline ends. The germline V gene encodes CDR1 SGHTA and CDR2 FQGNSA.

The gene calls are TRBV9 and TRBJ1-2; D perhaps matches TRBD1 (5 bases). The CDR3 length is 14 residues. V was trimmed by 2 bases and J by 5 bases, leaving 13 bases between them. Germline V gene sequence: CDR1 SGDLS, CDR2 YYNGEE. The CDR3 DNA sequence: TGTGCCAGCAGCGTCGCCGGGACGGCTTATGGCTACACCTTC. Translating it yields CASSVAGTAYGYTF.

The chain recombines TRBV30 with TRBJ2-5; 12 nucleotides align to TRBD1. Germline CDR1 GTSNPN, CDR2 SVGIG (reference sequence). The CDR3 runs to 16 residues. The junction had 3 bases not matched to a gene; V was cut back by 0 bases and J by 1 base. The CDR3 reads CAWSVGTGGPQETQYF. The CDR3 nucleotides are TGTGCCTGGAGTGTAGGGACAGGGGGCCCCCAAGAGACCCAGTACTTC.

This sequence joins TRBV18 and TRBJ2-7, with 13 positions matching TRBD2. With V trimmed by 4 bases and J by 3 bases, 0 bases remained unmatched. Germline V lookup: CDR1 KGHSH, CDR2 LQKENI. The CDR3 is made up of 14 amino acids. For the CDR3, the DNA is TGTGCCAGCTCACGGACTAGCGGGAGCTACGAGCAGTACTTC. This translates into CASSRTSGSYEQYF.

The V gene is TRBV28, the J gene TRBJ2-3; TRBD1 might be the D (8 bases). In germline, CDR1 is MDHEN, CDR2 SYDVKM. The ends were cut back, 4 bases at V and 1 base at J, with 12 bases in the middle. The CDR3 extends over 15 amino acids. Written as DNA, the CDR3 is TGTGCCAGCAGTTCAGCGGGACAGGGCACAGATACGCAGTATTTT. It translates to CASSSAGQGTDTQYF.

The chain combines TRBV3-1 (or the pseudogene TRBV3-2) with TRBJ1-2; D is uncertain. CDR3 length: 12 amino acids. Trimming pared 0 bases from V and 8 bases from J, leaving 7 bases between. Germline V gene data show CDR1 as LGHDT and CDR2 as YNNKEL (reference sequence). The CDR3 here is CASSQEGRGYTF. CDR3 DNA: TGTGCCAGCAGCCAAGAGGGAAGAGGCTACACCTTC.

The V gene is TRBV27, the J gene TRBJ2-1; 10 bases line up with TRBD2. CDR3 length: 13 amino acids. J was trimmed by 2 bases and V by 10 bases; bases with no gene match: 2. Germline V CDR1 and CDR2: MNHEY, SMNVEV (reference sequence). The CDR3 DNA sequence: TGTGCCACCGGACTAGCGGCCTACAATGAGCAGTTCTTC. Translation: CATGLAAYNEQFF.

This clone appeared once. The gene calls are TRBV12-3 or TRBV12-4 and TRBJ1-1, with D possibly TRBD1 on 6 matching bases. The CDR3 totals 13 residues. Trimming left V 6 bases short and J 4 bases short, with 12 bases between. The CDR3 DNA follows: TGTGCCAGCAGATTACAGGGACCCACTGAAGCTTTCTTT. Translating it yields CASRLQGPTEAFF.

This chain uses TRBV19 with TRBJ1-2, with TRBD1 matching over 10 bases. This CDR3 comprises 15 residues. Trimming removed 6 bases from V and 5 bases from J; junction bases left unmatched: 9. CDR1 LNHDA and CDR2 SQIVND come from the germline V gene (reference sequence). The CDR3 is CASRETGQGQYGYTF. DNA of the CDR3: TGTGCCAGTAGGGAAACGGGACAGGGGCAATATGGCTACACCTTC.

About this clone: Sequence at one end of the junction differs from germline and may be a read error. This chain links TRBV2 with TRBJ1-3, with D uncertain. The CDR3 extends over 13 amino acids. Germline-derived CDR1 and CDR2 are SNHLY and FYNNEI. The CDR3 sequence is CASTETGGNTIYF. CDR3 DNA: TGTGCCAGCACTGAAACTGGAGGAAACACCATATATTTT.

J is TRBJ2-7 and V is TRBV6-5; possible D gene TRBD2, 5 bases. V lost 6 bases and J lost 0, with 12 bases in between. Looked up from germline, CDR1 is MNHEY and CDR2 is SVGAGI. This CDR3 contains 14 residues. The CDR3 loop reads CASSVGRGSYEQYF. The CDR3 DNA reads TGTGCCAGCAGCGTAGGACGGGGCTCCTACGAGCAGTACTTC.

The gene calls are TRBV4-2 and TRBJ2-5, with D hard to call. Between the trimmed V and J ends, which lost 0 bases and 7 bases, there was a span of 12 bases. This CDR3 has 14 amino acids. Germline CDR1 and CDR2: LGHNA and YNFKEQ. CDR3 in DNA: TGTGCCAGCAGCCAAGAAACGGGCGATTCGACCCAGTACTTC. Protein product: CASSQETGDSTQYF.

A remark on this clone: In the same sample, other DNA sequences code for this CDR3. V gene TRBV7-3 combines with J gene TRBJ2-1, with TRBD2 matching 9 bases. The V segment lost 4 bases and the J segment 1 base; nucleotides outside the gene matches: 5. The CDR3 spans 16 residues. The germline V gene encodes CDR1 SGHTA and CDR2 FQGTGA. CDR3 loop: CASSSAGGSSYNEQFF. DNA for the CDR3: TGTGCCAGCAGCTCTGCGGGAGGGAGTTCCTACAATGAGCAGTTCTTC.

The CDR3, as DNA: TGTGCCTGGACAGGGCTAGGGGGTAATTCACCCCTCCACTTT. The encoded protein is CAWTGLGGNSPLHF. This rearrangement joins TRBV30 to TRBJ1-6; tentative D call: TRBD1 (6 bases). Trimming left V 4 bases short and J 6 bases short, with 13 bases between. The V gene's germline CDR1 is GTSNPN and CDR2 SVGIG (reference sequence). This CDR3 comprises 14 residues.

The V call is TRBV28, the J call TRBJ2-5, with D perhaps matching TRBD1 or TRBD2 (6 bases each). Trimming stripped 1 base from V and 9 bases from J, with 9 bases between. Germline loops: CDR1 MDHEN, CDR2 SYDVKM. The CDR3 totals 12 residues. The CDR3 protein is CASSLYREAQYF. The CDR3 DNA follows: TGTGCCAGCAGTTTATACAGGGAGGCCCAGTACTTC.

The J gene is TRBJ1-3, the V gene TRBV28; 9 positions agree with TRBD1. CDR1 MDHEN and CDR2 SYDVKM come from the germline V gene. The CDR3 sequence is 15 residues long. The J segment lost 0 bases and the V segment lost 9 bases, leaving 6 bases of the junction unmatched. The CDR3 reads CASSGQGSSGNTIYF. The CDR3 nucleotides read TGTGCCAGTTCGGGACAGGGTAGCTCTGGAAACACCATATATTTT.

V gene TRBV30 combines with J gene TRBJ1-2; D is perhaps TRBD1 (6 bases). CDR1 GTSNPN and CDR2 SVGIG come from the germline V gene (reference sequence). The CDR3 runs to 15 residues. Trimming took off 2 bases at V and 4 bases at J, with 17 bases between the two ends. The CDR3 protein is CAWSSRDIILYGYTF. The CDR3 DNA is TGTGCCTGGAGTAGCCGGGACATTATCCTCTATGGCTACACCTTC.